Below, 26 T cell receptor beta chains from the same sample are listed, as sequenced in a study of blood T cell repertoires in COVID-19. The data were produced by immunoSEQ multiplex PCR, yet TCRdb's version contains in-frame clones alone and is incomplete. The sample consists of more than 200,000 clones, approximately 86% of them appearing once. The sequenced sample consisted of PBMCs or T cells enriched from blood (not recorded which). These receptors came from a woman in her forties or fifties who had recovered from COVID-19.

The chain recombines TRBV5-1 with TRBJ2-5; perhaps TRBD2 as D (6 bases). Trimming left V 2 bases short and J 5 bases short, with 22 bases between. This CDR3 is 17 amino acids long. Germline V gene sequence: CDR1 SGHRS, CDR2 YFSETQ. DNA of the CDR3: TGCGCCAGCAGCTTCATAACCGGGGTCCGAGGAGGGGAGACCCAGTACTTC. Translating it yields CASSFITGVRGGETQYF.

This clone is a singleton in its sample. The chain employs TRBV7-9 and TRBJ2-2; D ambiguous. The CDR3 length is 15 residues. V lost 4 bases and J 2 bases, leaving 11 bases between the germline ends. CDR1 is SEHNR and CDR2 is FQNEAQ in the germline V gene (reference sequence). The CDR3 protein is CASSSRVLNTGELFF. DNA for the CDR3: TGTGCCAGCAGCTCCCGGGTTCTTAACACCGGGGAGCTGTTTTTT.

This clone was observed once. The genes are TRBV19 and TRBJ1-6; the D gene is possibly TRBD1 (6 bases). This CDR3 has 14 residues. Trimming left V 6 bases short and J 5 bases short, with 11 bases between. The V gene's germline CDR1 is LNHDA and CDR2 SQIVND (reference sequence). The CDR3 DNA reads TGTGCCAGTAGCCGGAGACAGGATAATTCACCCCTCCACTTT. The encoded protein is CASSRRQDNSPLHF.

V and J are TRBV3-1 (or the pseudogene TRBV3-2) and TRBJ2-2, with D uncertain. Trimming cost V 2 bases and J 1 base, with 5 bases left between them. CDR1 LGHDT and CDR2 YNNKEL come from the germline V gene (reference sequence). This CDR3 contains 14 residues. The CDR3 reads CASSQIRNTGELFF. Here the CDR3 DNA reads TGTGCCAGCAGCCAAATCAGGAACACCGGGGAGCTGTTTTTT.

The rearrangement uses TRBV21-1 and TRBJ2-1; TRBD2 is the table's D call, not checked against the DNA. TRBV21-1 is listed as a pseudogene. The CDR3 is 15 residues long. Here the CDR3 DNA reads TGTGCCAGCAGCAAAGCGCGGGGGGCTTGCAATGAGCAGTTCTTC. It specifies CASSKARGACNEQFF.

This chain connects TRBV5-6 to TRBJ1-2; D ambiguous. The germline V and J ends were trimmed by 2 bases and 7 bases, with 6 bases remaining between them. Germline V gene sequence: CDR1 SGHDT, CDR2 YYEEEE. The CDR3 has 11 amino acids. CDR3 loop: CASSFSGGYTF. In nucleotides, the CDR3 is TGTGCCAGCAGCTTTTCCGGTGGCTACACCTTC.

The CDR3 nucleotides read TGTGCCAGCAGCCCCCGGGGGGCCGGGTCGGGAGATGAGCAGTTCTTC. The encoded protein is CASSPRGAGSGDEQFF. This sequence joins TRBV11-3 and TRBJ2-1, with TRBD2 as a possible D gene (7 bases). Germline loops: CDR1 SGHNT, CDR2 YENEEA. The CDR3 extends over 16 amino acids. The ends were cut back, 5 bases at V and 8 bases at J, with 22 bases in the middle. Together with reference TRBV11-3 and TRBJ2-1, the CDR3 gives the full variable domain: EAGVVQSPRYKIIEKKQPVAFWCNPISGHNTLYWYLQNLGQGPELLIRYENEEAVDDSQLPKDRFSAERLKGVDSTLKIQPAELGDSAVYLCASSPRGAGSGDEQFFGPGTRLTVL.

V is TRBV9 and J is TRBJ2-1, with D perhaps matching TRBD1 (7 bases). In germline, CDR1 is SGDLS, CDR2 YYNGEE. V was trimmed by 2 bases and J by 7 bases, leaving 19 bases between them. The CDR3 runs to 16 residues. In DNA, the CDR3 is TGTGCCAGCAGCGTTCGCGGTGACAGGGCGGGAAATGAGCAGTTCTTC. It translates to CASSVRGDRAGNEQFF.

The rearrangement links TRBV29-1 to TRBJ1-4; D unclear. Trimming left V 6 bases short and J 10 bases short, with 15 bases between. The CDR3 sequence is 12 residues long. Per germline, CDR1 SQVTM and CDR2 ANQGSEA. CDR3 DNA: TGCAGCGTGATACCGGGGAACGGAAAACTGTTTTTT. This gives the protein CSVIPGNGKLFF.

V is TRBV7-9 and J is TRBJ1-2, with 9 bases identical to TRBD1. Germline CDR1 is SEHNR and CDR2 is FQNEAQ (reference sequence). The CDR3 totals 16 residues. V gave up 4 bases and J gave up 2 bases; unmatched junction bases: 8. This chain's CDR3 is CASSWTGQGDNYGYTF. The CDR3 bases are TGTGCCAGCAGCTGGACGGGACAGGGTGACAACTATGGCTACACCTTC.

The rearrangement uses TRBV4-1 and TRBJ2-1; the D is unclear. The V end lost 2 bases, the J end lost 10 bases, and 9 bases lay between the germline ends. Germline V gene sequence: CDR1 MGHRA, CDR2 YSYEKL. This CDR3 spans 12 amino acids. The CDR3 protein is CASSQFPEEQFF. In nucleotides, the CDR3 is TGCGCCAGCAGCCAATTTCCGGAGGAGCAGTTCTTC.

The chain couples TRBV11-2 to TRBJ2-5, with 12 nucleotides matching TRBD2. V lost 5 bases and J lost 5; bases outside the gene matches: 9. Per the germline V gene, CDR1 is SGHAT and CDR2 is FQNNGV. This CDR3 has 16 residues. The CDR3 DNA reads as TGTGCCAGCAGCCTCGGTCTAGCGGGAGGGCGGGAGACCCAGTACTTC. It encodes CASSLGLAGGRETQYF.

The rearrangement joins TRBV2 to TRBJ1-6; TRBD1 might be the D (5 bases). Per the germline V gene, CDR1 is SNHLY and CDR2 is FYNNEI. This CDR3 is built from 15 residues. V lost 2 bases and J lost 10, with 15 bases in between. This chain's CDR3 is CASSEYGRGGSPLHF. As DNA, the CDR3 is TGTGCCAGCAGTGAATATGGGAGGGGTGGCTCACCCCTCCACTTT.

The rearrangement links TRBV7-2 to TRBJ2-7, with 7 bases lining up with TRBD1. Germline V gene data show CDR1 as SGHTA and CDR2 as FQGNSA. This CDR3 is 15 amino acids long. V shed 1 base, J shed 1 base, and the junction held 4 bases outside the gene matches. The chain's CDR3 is CASSLGAGGSYEQYF. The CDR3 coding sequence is TGTGCCAGCAGCTTAGGTGCAGGGGGATCCTACGAGCAGTACTTC.

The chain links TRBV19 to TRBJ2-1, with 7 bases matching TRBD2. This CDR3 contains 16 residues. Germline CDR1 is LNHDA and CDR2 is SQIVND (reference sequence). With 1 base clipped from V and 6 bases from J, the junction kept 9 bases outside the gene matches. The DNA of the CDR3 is TGTGCCAGTAGTATAGTTGCGGGAGCCCATCCCAATGAGCAGTTCTTC. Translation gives CASSIVAGAHPNEQFF.

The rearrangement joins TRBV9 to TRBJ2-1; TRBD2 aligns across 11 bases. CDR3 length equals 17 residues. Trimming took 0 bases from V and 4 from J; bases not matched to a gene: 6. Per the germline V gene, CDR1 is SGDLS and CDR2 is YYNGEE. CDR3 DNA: TGTGCCAGCAGCGTAGGGACTAGCGGGTTTTTTTACAATGAGCAGTTCTTC. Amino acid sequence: CASSVGTSGFFYNEQFF.

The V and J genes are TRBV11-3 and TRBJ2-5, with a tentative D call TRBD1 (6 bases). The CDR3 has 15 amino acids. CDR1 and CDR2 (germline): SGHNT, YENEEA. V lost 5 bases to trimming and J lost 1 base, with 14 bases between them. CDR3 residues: CASSPGTSPQETQYF. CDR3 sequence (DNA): TGTGCCAGCAGCCCAGGGACAAGCCCCCAAGAGACCCAGTACTTC.

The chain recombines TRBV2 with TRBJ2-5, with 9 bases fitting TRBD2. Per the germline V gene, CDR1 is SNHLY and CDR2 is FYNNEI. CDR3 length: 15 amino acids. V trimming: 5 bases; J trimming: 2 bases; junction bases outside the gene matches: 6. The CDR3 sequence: CASSSSGGTQETQYF. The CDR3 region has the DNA TGTGCCAGCAGTAGTAGCGGGGGTACTCAAGAGACCCAGTACTTC.

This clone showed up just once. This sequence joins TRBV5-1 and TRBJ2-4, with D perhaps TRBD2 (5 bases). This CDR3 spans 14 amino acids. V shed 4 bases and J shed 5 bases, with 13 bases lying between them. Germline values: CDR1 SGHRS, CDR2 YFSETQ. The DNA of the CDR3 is TGCGCCAGCAGCCTTGAGGGCCGTCAAAACATTCAGTACTTC. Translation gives CASSLEGRQNIQYF.

CDR3 nucleotide sequence: TGCGCCAGCAGCTTCAGGGGTACCTACGAGCAGTACTTC. Translation: CASSFRGTYEQYF. The V gene is TRBV5-1, the J gene TRBJ2-7; tentatively, D is TRBD1 (6 bases). V lost 2 bases and J lost 2, with 8 bases in between. The CDR3 runs 13 residues. Looked up from germline, CDR1 is SGHRS and CDR2 is YFSETQ.

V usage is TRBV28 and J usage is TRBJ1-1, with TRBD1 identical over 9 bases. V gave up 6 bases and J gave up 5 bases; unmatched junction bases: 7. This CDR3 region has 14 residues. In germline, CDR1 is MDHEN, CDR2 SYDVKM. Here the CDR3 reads CASRTATGGTEAFF. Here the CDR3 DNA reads TGTGCCAGCAGAACGGCGACAGGGGGAACTGAAGCTTTCTTT.

In DNA, the CDR3 is TGTGCCAGCAGCGGGACAGGGGTTCAGCCCCAGCATTTT. Amino acid sequence: CASSGTGVQPQHF. The rearrangement links TRBV12-3 or TRBV12-4 to TRBJ1-5, with 10 bases fitting TRBD1. V gave up 6 bases and J gave up 6 bases; unmatched junction bases: 2. The CDR3 sequence is 13 residues long.

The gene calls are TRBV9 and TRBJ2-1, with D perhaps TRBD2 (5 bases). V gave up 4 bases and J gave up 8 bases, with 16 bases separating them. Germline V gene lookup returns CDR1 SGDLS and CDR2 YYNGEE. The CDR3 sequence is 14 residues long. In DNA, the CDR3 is TGTGCCAGCAGCCCTCGACTAACTTCCGATGAGCAGTTCTTC. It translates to CASSPRLTSDEQFF.

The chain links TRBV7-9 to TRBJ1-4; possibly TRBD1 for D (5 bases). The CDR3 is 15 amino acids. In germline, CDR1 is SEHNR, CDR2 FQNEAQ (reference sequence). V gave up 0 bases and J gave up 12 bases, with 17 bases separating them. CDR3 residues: CASSLALRDFEELFF. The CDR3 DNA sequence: TGTGCCAGCAGCTTAGCGCTAAGGGACTTTGAGGAACTGTTTTTT. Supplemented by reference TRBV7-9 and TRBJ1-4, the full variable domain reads DTGVSQNPRHKITKRGQNVTFRCDPISEHNRLYWYRQTLGQGPEFLTYFQNEAQLEKSRLLSDRFSAERPKGSFSTLEIQRTEQGDSAMYLCASSLALRDFEELFFGSGTQLSVL.

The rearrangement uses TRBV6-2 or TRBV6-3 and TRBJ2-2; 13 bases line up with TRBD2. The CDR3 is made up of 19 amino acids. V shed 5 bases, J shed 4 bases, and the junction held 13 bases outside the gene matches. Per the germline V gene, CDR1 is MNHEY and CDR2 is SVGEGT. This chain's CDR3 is CASSRGLAGLNEVTGELFF. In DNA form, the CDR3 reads TGTGCCAGCAGTCGGGGACTAGCGGGACTAAATGAAGTCACCGGGGAGCTGTTTTTT.

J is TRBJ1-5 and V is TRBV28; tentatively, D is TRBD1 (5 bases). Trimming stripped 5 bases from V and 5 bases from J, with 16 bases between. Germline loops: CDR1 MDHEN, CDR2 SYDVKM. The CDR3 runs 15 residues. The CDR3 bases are TGTGCCAGCAGTAGGCGGGGGGAGCCGGATCAGCCCCAGCATTTT. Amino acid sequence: CASSRRGEPDQPQHF.